Listed here is a single TCR beta chain. The sample is drawn from a study of T cells after yellow fever vaccination. TCRdb fed the 5' RACE reads into MiXCR, producing one record per CDR3 protein. The sample shows around 350,000 distinct CDR3 sequences, around a tenth of them seen only once. Trimming took off 0 bases at V and 0 bases at J, with 6 bases between the two ends. CDR3 length equals 14 residues. Germline V gene sequence: CDR1 GTSNPN, CDR2 SVGIG (reference sequence). This receptor was taken from a man aged 18 to 35 who received the YFV17D yellow fever vaccine. This sequence joins TRBV30 and TRBJ1-3; D gene uncertain. The starting material was PBMCs, obtained on the day of the first yellow fever vaccination. This CDR3 reads CAWSVGYSGNTIYF. In DNA form, the CDR3 reads TGTGCCTGGAGTGTAGGTTACTCTGGAAACACCATATATTTT. Combining the CDR3 with reference TRBV30 and TRBJ1-3 gives the whole variable domain SQTIHQWPATLVQPVGSPLSLECTVEGTSNPNLYWYRQAAGRGLQLLFYSVGIGQISSEVPQNLSASRPQDRQFILSSKKLLLSDSGFYLCAWSVGYSGNTIYFGEGSWLTVV.